This is a list of T cell receptor beta chains from one sample in a study of shared clonotypes between healthy human individuals. The table came from immunoSEQ multiplex PCR; TCRdb's copy has only in-frame clones and leaves some out. The sample lists millions of clones, 85% to 95% occurring once. The source material was naive CD4+ T cells sorted from blood. The origin of the receptors is a man between 18 and 29 years old in good health. Both conserved end residues are trimmed from each CDR3. The order of the fields is CDR3 protein, J gene, CDR3 length, V gene.

CDR3: ASSYRVMNTEAF; J: TRBJ1-1; length: 12; V: TRBV5-5
CDR3: AISNSREWTDTQY; J: TRBJ2-3; length: 13; V: TRBV10-3
CDR3: ASSPLGQGSYEQY; J: TRBJ2-7; length: 13; V: TRBV18
CDR3: ASSFRRGVADTQY; J: TRBJ2-3; length: 13; V: TRBV28
CDR3: ASKQENTEAF; J: TRBJ1-1; length: 10; V: TRBV5-1
CDR3: ASSVDGLNYNEQF; J: TRBJ2-1; length: 13; V: TRBV9
CDR3: ASSPSRDRGYGYT; J: TRBJ1-2; length: 13; V: TRBV7-9
CDR3: ASSRGSGNSNEQF; J: TRBJ2-1; length: 13; V: TRBV6-5
CDR3: ASRDPATNEKLF; J: TRBJ1-4; length: 12; V: TRBV25-1
CDR3: ASGASDGNTIY; J: TRBJ1-3; length: 11; V: TRBV10-2
CDR3: ASSYGTAGYEQY; J: TRBJ2-7; length: 12; V: TRBV6-5
CDR3: ATSTLGGGNYEQY; J: TRBJ2-7; length: 13; V: TRBV15
CDR3: ASSLEPGPRPGELF; J: TRBJ2-2; length: 14; V: TRBV5-1
CDR3: ASSSGTGRYGYT; J: TRBJ1-2; length: 12; V: TRBV6-4
CDR3: ASSPSTVSATNTGELF; J: TRBJ2-2; length: 16; V: TRBV18
CDR3: ASSSPAGDGEQF; J: TRBJ2-1; length: 12; V: TRBV5-1
CDR3: AISASTRETQY; J: TRBJ2-5; length: 11; V: TRBV10-3
CDR3: ASSVAKGFGNTIY; J: TRBJ1-3; length: 13; V: TRBV9
CDR3: ASRRTAYNSPLH; J: TRBJ1-6; length: 12; V: TRBV13
CDR3: ASSLFVSEKLF; J: TRBJ1-4; length: 11; V: TRBV7-2
CDR3: AWAKHNSGGWTEAF; J: TRBJ1-1; length: 14; V: TRBV30
CDR3: ASSFTSGRNNEQF; J: TRBJ2-1; length: 13; V: TRBV7-9
CDR3: ASSFLAGGSKTDTQY; J: TRBJ2-3; length: 15; V: TRBV5-1
CDR3: ASSRGTGPNQPQH; J: TRBJ1-5; length: 13; V: TRBV27
CDR3: ASSTPGDSLEAF; J: TRBJ1-1; length: 12; V: TRBV19
CDR3: ASILSGGSYEQY; J: TRBJ2-7; length: 12; V: TRBV6-1
CDR3: ASDSRQGASEAF; J: TRBJ1-1; length: 12; V: TRBV2
CDR3: ASSLARGLNTEAF; J: TRBJ1-1; length: 13; V: TRBV5-1
CDR3: ASRKSIGGAGTQY; J: TRBJ2-5; length: 13; V: TRBV2